The rows below give T cell receptor beta chains drawn from one sample of a study of T cells after yellow fever vaccination. One entry per CDR3 protein results from TCRdb running MiXCR on the 5' RACE reads. The table lists about 320,000 distinct CDR3 sequences, roughly 4.3% of them singletons. The input for sequencing was PBMCs, taken 15 days after the yellow fever booster vaccination. All receptors derive from a man aged 18 to 29 who received the YFV17D yellow fever vaccine. Both conserved end residues are part of each CDR3. A D gene is named only where the DNA matches it firmly. A clone size is listed for some rows: how often the clone was seen (once, few, many), or a class if it is expanded.

clone_size: NA; v_call: TRBV9; d_call: NA; j_call: TRBJ1-1; cdr3_nt: TGTGCCAGCAACCCCGAGGGGGGGCGGAACACTGAAGCTTTCTTT; cdr3_aa: CASNPEGGRNTEAFF
clone_size: many; v_call: TRBV4-1; d_call: TRBD1; j_call: TRBJ2-7; cdr3_nt: TGCGCCAGCAGCCCAGGGGGCCGAGGGGGTCCCTCCTACGAGCAGTACTTC; cdr3_aa: CASSPGGRGGPSYEQYF
clone_size: few; v_call: TRBV15; d_call: TRBD1; j_call: TRBJ1-2; cdr3_nt: TGTGCCACCCGCGGGGGGACAGGGGGGATGCTTGGCTACACCTTC; cdr3_aa: CATRGGTGGMLGYTF
clone_size: many; v_call: TRBV6-6; d_call: NA; j_call: TRBJ1-2; cdr3_nt: TGTGCCAGCAGTTACCAGGGGAATGGCTACACCTTC; cdr3_aa: CASSYQGNGYTF
clone_size: many; v_call: TRBV5-1; d_call: NA; j_call: TRBJ1-6; cdr3_nt: TGCGCCAGCAGCTTAGGAGGGCTAACGGGGTCCACCCTCCACTTT; cdr3_aa: CASSLGGLTGSTLHF
clone_size: many; v_call: TRBV7-9; d_call: TRBD1; j_call: TRBJ1-6; cdr3_nt: TGTGCCAGCAACGACTTCAGGGGGCTGAATTCACCCCTCCACTTT; cdr3_aa: CASNDFRGLNSPLHF
clone_size: NA; v_call: TRBV7-6; d_call: NA; j_call: TRBJ2-2; cdr3_nt: TGTGCCAGCAGCTTACAGGGGATCAAAGGGGAGCTGTTTTTT; cdr3_aa: CASSLQGIKGELFF
clone_size: few; v_call: TRBV9; d_call: NA; j_call: TRBJ2-1; cdr3_nt: TGTGCCAGCAGCGTAGCGACTAGTCATGAGCAGTTCTTC; cdr3_aa: CASSVATSHEQFF
clone_size: many; v_call: TRBV28; d_call: NA; j_call: TRBJ2-3; cdr3_nt: TGTGCCAGCAGGATGAGAGGTACGCAGTATTTT; cdr3_aa: CASRMRGTQYF
clone_size: many; v_call: TRBV7-2; d_call: TRBD2; j_call: TRBJ2-7; cdr3_nt: TGTGCCAGCAGCCCGGACTCCGGGGGGGGCGAGCAGTACTTC; cdr3_aa: CASSPDSGGGEQYF
clone_size: few; v_call: TRBV7-8; d_call: NA; j_call: TRBJ2-1; cdr3_nt: TGTGCCAGCAGCTTAGCCGTTGAGAATGAGCAGTTCTTC; cdr3_aa: CASSLAVENEQFF
clone_size: many; v_call: TRBV6-1; d_call: TRBD1; j_call: TRBJ1-5; cdr3_nt: TGTGCCGCCGGGTGGACAGGGGGCAATCAGCCCCAGCATTTT; cdr3_aa: CAAGWTGGNQPQHF
clone_size: NA; v_call: TRBV4-1; d_call: TRBD2; j_call: TRBJ2-5; cdr3_nt: TGCGCCAGCAGCCAACTTGGGGGCGGGGGGGCAGAGACCCGGTACTTC; cdr3_aa: CASSQLGGGGAETRYF
clone_size: few; v_call: TRBV19; d_call: TRBD1; j_call: TRBJ2-5; cdr3_nt: TGTGCCAGTAGTACCACGGGACAGGGTTCAGAGACCCAGTACTTC; cdr3_aa: CASSTTGQGSETQYF
clone_size: few; v_call: TRBV24-1; d_call: TRBD2; j_call: TRBJ2-1; cdr3_nt: TGTGCCACCAGTGACCCCGGGACTAGCGTTGAGCAGTTCTTC; cdr3_aa: CATSDPGTSVEQFF
clone_size: few; v_call: TRBV7-9; d_call: NA; j_call: TRBJ1-2; cdr3_nt: TGTGCCAGCAGCTTAATCGCTCCGGGACAAATCGGCTACACCTTC; cdr3_aa: CASSLIAPGQIGYTF
clone_size: many; v_call: TRBV2; d_call: NA; j_call: TRBJ1-1; cdr3_nt: TGTGCCAGCAGTGGTGTCCTGGGAAGGACTGAAGCTTTCTTT; cdr3_aa: CASSGVLGRTEAFF
clone_size: NA; v_call: TRBV28; d_call: NA; j_call: TRBJ2-5; cdr3_nt: TGTGCCAGCAGCGCCAGACAGACCATCTACCAAGAGACCCAGTACTTC; cdr3_aa: CASSARQTIYQETQYF
clone_size: many; v_call: TRBV7-2; d_call: TRBD1; j_call: TRBJ2-3; cdr3_nt: TGTGCCAGCAGCCTCAACAGGGGGCCAGATACGCAGTATTTT; cdr3_aa: CASSLNRGPDTQYF
clone_size: many; v_call: TRBV3-1; d_call: NA; j_call: TRBJ1-1; cdr3_nt: TGTGCCAGCAGCACCAAGGGGATGGCTTTCTTT; cdr3_aa: CASSTKGMAFF
clone_size: few; v_call: TRBV5-1; d_call: NA; j_call: TRBJ2-7; cdr3_nt: TGCGCCAGCAGCTCCGGCGGAGGGAGCTCCTACGAGCAGTACTTC; cdr3_aa: CASSSGGGSSYEQYF
clone_size: few; v_call: TRBV6-1; d_call: NA; j_call: TRBJ2-7; cdr3_nt: TGTGCCAGCAGTGAGGGGGATTTTTACGAGCAGTACTTC; cdr3_aa: CASSEGDFYEQYF
clone_size: few; v_call: TRBV19; d_call: NA; j_call: TRBJ1-2; cdr3_nt: TGTGCCAGTACTCAGGGGAGCTATGGCTACACCTTC; cdr3_aa: CASTQGSYGYTF
clone_size: few; v_call: TRBV14; d_call: TRBD1; j_call: TRBJ2-1; cdr3_nt: TGTGCCAGCAGCCAAGACAACAGGGGAAAGCAGTTCTTC; cdr3_aa: CASSQDNRGKQFF
clone_size: many; v_call: TRBV7-9; d_call: NA; j_call: TRBJ2-5; cdr3_nt: TGTGCCAGCAGCCCTCTCAGGAGTGGGCAGCAAGAGACCCAGTACTTC; cdr3_aa: CASSPLRSGQQETQYF
clone_size: many; v_call: TRBV6-5; d_call: NA; j_call: TRBJ2-3; cdr3_nt: TGTGCCAGCAGGAGACAGTTGACAGATACGCAGTATTTT; cdr3_aa: CASRRQLTDTQYF
clone_size: many; v_call: TRBV24-1; d_call: NA; j_call: TRBJ2-1; cdr3_nt: TGTGCCACCAGTGATTGGAGGGGGGCCTCCTCCTACAATGAGCAGTTCTTC; cdr3_aa: CATSDWRGASSYNEQFF
clone_size: many; v_call: TRBV20-1; d_call: TRBD1; j_call: TRBJ2-7; cdr3_nt: TGCAGTGCCCAGCTGGTGACAGGGATGCACGAGCAGTACTTC; cdr3_aa: CSAQLVTGMHEQYF
clone_size: NA; v_call: TRBV7-7; d_call: NA; j_call: TRBJ2-2; cdr3_nt: TGTGCTAGCAAACTCGGACAGAACACCGGGGAGCTGTTTTTT; cdr3_aa: CASKLGQNTGELFF
clone_size: few; v_call: TRBV6-6; d_call: TRBD2; j_call: TRBJ2-3; cdr3_nt: TGTGCCAGCAGTTTCACCCGGACTAGCGGGGGGGTATATTTT; cdr3_aa: CASSFTRTSGGVYF
clone_size: many; v_call: TRBV11-2; d_call: TRBD2; j_call: TRBJ2-1; cdr3_nt: TGTGCCAGCAGCCTCCGACGGGGGGGGGGCAATGAGCAGTTCTTC; cdr3_aa: CASSLRRGGGNEQFF
clone_size: many; v_call: TRBV4-1; d_call: NA; j_call: TRBJ1-5; cdr3_nt: TGCGCCAGCAGCCAAGAAGGTACAAGGCAGCCCCAGCATTTT; cdr3_aa: CASSQEGTRQPQHF
clone_size: many; v_call: TRBV3-1; d_call: TRBD1; j_call: TRBJ2-4; cdr3_nt: TGTGCCAGCAGCCCGGGGACAGGGGGCTCTCAGTACTTC; cdr3_aa: CASSPGTGGSQYF
clone_size: many; v_call: TRBV11-1; d_call: NA; j_call: TRBJ2-7; cdr3_nt: TGTGCCAGCAGCTCGGACGGGGATTCCTACGAGCAGTACTTC; cdr3_aa: CASSSDGDSYEQYF
clone_size: many; v_call: TRBV27; d_call: TRBD1; j_call: TRBJ2-7; cdr3_nt: TGTGCCAGCAGTGTAGGACAGGGTACGGCCTACGAGCAGTACTTC; cdr3_aa: CASSVGQGTAYEQYF
clone_size: many; v_call: TRBV7-9; d_call: TRBD1; j_call: TRBJ1-1; cdr3_nt: TGTGCCAGCAGCCGGGACAGCCTGATCACTGAAGCTTTCTTT; cdr3_aa: CASSRDSLITEAFF
clone_size: NA; v_call: TRBV19; d_call: NA; j_call: TRBJ1-5; cdr3_nt: TGTGCCAGTAGTATGCGTAGGAGGGCCTATAATCAGCCCCAGCATTTT; cdr3_aa: CASSMRRRAYNQPQHF
clone_size: many; v_call: TRBV7-9; d_call: NA; j_call: TRBJ1-4; cdr3_nt: TGTGCCAGCAGCTCACAGGGAGGGGATGAAAAACTGTTTTTT; cdr3_aa: CASSSQGGDEKLFF
clone_size: many; v_call: TRBV5-1; d_call: TRBD1; j_call: TRBJ1-1; cdr3_nt: TGCGCCAGCAGCTTGGTAGGGACAGGGGTGCGAAAGGGGAACACTGAAGCTTTCTTT; cdr3_aa: CASSLVGTGVRKGNTEAFF
clone_size: NA; v_call: TRBV3-1; d_call: TRBD2; j_call: TRBJ2-3; cdr3_nt: TGTGCCAGCATTCCGACTAGCGGAGATACGCAGTATTTT; cdr3_aa: CASIPTSGDTQYF
clone_size: NA; v_call: TRBV5-1; d_call: NA; j_call: TRBJ1-6; cdr3_nt: TGCGCCAGCAGCCCCTTCGAGAGGGAATATTCACCCCTCCACTTT; cdr3_aa: CASSPFEREYSPLHF
clone_size: many; v_call: TRBV20-1; d_call: NA; j_call: TRBJ1-2; cdr3_nt: TGCAGTGCTACGGACAGTGCTAACTATGGCTACACCTTC; cdr3_aa: CSATDSANYGYTF
clone_size: NA; v_call: TRBV7-9; d_call: NA; j_call: TRBJ1-2; cdr3_nt: TGTGCCAGCAGCTTAGGGGTAATGGATGGCTACACCTTC; cdr3_aa: CASSLGVMDGYTF
clone_size: few; v_call: TRBV4-2; d_call: NA; j_call: TRBJ1-1; cdr3_nt: TGTGCCAGCAGCCAAGATGAGGCGGGAGTCACTGAAGCTTTCTTT; cdr3_aa: CASSQDEAGVTEAFF
clone_size: many; v_call: TRBV5-5; d_call: TRBD2; j_call: TRBJ2-3; cdr3_nt: TGTGCCAGCAGTTGGACTAGCGGGGGCCCTAATACGCAGTATTTT; cdr3_aa: CASSWTSGGPNTQYF